The present T cell receptor beta chain was sequenced within a study of cytomegalovirus exposure and HLA in healthy donors. Overall study findings and caveats: Data from an earlier analysis indicated that most TCR beta V segments were productive either about 87% or about 30% of the time.

PCR was performed using 60 Vbeta and 13 Jbeta primers. Produced via immunoSEQ multiplex PCR; TCRdb's table is partial and in-frame only. The sample lists some 200,000 clones, more than 65% occurring once. The CDR3 extends over 13 amino acids. V was pared by 6 bases and J by 7 bases, with 9 bases of the junction left unmatched. Germline V gives CDR1 MNHEY, CDR2 SMNVEV (reference sequence). To note about this clone: Its target is not known.

This sequence originates from a middle-aged man in good health and CMV-seronegative. The chain combines TRBV27 with TRBJ2-7, with 7 positions matching TRBD1. The specimen sequenced was PBMCs. The CDR3 bases are TGTGCCAGCAGCGCAAAACAGGGGTGGGAGCAGTACTTC. This encodes CASSAKQGWEQYF.